Described below is a single T cell receptor (beta chain) sequence and its context. Nominally healthy donors were sampled, though unrecorded immune exposures were likely. This sample is drawn from a study of cytomegalovirus exposure and HLA in healthy donors. With 60 Vbeta and 13 Jbeta primers, the PCR was carried out. Profiled with immunoSEQ multiplex PCR; TCRdb holds only in-frame clones, not every one. The sample yields about 100,000 clones, 76% seen once. Germline V lookup: CDR1 MGHRA, CDR2 YSYEKL. V was clipped by 4 bases and J by 2 bases; unmatched bases: 10. This CDR3 contains 17 residues. The rearrangement links TRBV4-1 to TRBJ2-4, with TRBD2 matching over 8 bases. What was sequenced was PBMCs. The source is a woman aged 45-60 years in good health and CMV-seropositive. The CDR3 bases are TGCGCCAGCAGCCCGTTAACCGCTAGCGGGCCCAAAAACATTCAGTACTTC. Its protein product is CASSPLTASGPKNIQYF.